The TCR beta chain described here comes from a study of blood T cell repertoires in COVID-19. Study information: Sources were T cells, B-cell-depleted T cells, or PBMCs; the material itself was cDNA or gDNA.

V was trimmed by 3 bases and J by 5 bases, leaving 14 bases between them. Looked up from germline, CDR1 is MDHEN and CDR2 is SYDVKM. The CDR3 is 15 amino acids. Here immunoSEQ multiplex PCR was the method, and the copy in TCRdb shows in-frame clones only, minus some. The sample records about 370,000 clones, about 90% being singletons. The chain uses TRBV28 and TRBJ1-5; no firm D call. Input material: peripheral blood. The TCR comes from a man aged 18-30 years with active or convalescent COVID-19. CDR3 residues: CASSLVAGADQPQHF. The CDR3 DNA sequence: TGTGCCAGCAGTTTGGTTGCGGGTGCCGATCAGCCCCAGCATTTT.